This passage covers 23 T cell receptor beta chains from one sample sequenced in a study of cytotoxic CD8 clonotypes in ibrutinib-treated CLL. Libraries were prepared by immunoSEQ multiplex PCR; TCRdb keeps only in-frame clonotypes and omits some of them. There are about 140,000 clones in the sample; under 95% occur only once, and approximately 11% lies in the top ten. The sequences come from PBMCs, collected after 12 months of ibrutinib treatment. The receptors come from a human donor with chronic lymphocytic leukemia.

This chain joins TRBV2 and TRBJ1-5; D is unclear. The CDR3 is made up of 16 amino acids. V was shortened by 3 bases and J by 7 bases, with 19 bases between the two germline ends. Germline CDR1 and CDR2: SNHLY and FYNNEI. The DNA of the CDR3 is TGTGCCAGCAGTGAGCTCGGTCTTACATCGGGGCAGCCCCAGCATTTT. Encoded protein: CASSELGLTSGQPQHF.

The chain couples TRBV9 to TRBJ2-6, with 10 bases identical to TRBD1. Germline-derived CDR1 and CDR2 are SGDLS and YYNGEE. The V and J ends lost 0 bases and 1 base, in that order; junction bases with no gene match: 1. The CDR3 contains 17 residues. The CDR3 bases are TGTGCCAGCAGCGTAGTGGGACAGGGGTCTGGGGCCAACGTCCTGACTTTC. Protein product: CASSVVGQGSGANVLTF.

The genes are TRBV18 and TRBJ2-5; D is perhaps TRBD1 (6 bases). The CDR3 is 13 residues long. V dropped 6 bases and J dropped 4 bases, with 12 bases sitting between them. CDR1 is KGHSH, CDR2 LQKENI, per germline. The CDR3 spells CASSSGTIETQYF. CDR3 sequence (DNA): TGTGCCAGCTCCTCCGGGACAATAGAGACCCAGTACTTC.

The chain is built from TRBV6-5 and TRBJ2-7, with 8 nucleotides matching TRBD1. The CDR3 is 15 residues long. Trimming cost V 7 bases and J 0 bases; bases outside gene matches: 8. Germline CDR1 is MNHEY and CDR2 is SVGAGI. The CDR3 region is CASTPDRGLSYEQYF. CDR3 DNA: TGTGCCAGCACCCCTGACAGGGGCCTCTCCTACGAGCAGTACTTC.

This clone was found once. The chain is built from TRBV20-1 and TRBJ2-5; D not resolved. The CDR3 consists of 8 residues. Germline-derived CDR1 and CDR2 are DFQATT and SNEGSKA (reference sequence). V lost 7 bases, J lost 9 bases, and 6 bases lay in between. The CDR3 loop is CSVPPQYF. In DNA form, the CDR3 reads TGCAGTGTACCCCCCCAGTACTTC.

The chain employs TRBV9 and TRBJ1-1; D is ambiguous. The germline V gene encodes CDR1 SGDLS and CDR2 YYNGEE. The CDR3 is 15 residues long. Trimming took off 4 bases at V and 6 bases at J, with 19 bases between the two ends. DNA for the CDR3: TGTGCCAGCAGCTCCACCCACGGAGTATTGCCTGAAGCTTTCTTT. Translating it yields CASSSTHGVLPEAFF.

The chain is built from TRBV13 and TRBJ2-5, with 13 bases that match TRBD2. The V gene end was trimmed by 5 bases and the J gene end by 5 bases; junction bases not matched to a gene: 5. The CDR3 is 15 amino acids. From germline, CDR1 is PRHDT and CDR2 FYEKMQ (reference sequence). The CDR3, as DNA: TGTGCCAGCAGCCCACGGACTAGCGGGAGTGAGACCCAGTACTTC. It encodes CASSPRTSGSETQYF.

This chain joins TRBV10-3 and TRBJ2-7; 8 bases line up with TRBD1. V shed 10 bases, J shed 1 base, and the junction held 15 bases outside the gene matches. This CDR3 has 16 amino acids. CDR1 and CDR2 (germline): ENHRY, SYGVKD. The CDR3 region has the DNA TGTGCCACCGCAACACCGGGACAGGTCCTTTCCTACGAGCAGTACTTC. It codes for CATATPGQVLSYEQYF.

The V gene is TRBV5-1, the J gene TRBJ2-4; the D gene is possibly TRBD2 (6 bases). V was trimmed by 3 bases and J by 7 bases, leaving 17 bases between them. This CDR3 spans 15 amino acids. Germline CDR1 is SGHRS and CDR2 is YFSETQ. This CDR3 reads CASSSLLAPGNIQYF. In nucleotides, the CDR3 is TGCGCCAGCAGCTCGCTACTAGCCCCCGGGAACATTCAGTACTTC.

This clone appeared once. The chain has TRBV29-1 and TRBJ2-3, with D possibly TRBD2 on 5 matching bases. The V and J ends lost 7 bases and 6 bases respectively, with 17 bases between them. Germline V lookup: CDR1 SQVTM, CDR2 ANQGSEA. The CDR3 runs 13 residues. The CDR3 is CSARRGNLDTQYF. The DNA for the CDR3 is TGCAGCGCCCGTCGGGGAAATTTGGATACGCAGTATTTT.

The V call is TRBV5-4, the J call TRBJ1-2, with D perhaps TRBD1 (5 bases). The V and J ends lost 6 bases and 2 bases respectively, with 11 bases between them. Germline V CDR1 and CDR2: SGHNT, YYREEE (reference sequence). The CDR3 runs 13 residues. The CDR3 protein is CASNRGGNYGYTF. Written as DNA, the CDR3 is TGTGCCAGCAATAGGGGAGGGAACTATGGCTACACCTTC.

The chain couples TRBV27 to TRBJ2-2; no clear D. Germline V gives CDR1 MNHEY, CDR2 SMNVEV (reference sequence). V shed 3 bases and J shed 4 bases, with 3 bases lying between them. There are 12 residues in the CDR3. The CDR3 sequence is CASSLGTGELFF. DNA of the CDR3: TGTGCCAGCAGTTTGGGCACCGGGGAGCTGTTTTTT.

The chain carries TRBV5-1 and TRBJ2-7, with 9 bases that match TRBD2. The germline V gene has CDR1 SGHRS and CDR2 YFSETQ. This CDR3 contains 15 residues. V dropped 5 bases and J dropped 0; count of bases not matched to a gene: 6. This CDR3 is CASSAGTSSSYEQYF. DNA for the CDR3: TGCGCCAGCAGTGCCGGGACTAGCAGCTCCTACGAGCAGTACTTC.

V usage is TRBV7-2 and J usage is TRBJ1-3; 8 bases agree with TRBD1. From germline, CDR1 is SGHTA and CDR2 FQGNSA. The CDR3 consists of 14 residues. Germline trimming cut 4 bases from V and 2 bases from J; bases unmatched to any gene: 1. In DNA, the CDR3 is TGTGCCAGCAGCTCGACAGGGGCTGGAAACACCATATATTTT. Its translation: CASSSTGAGNTIYF.

The chain joins TRBV7-6 to TRBJ2-2; 7 bases match TRBD1. Germline lookup yields CDR1 SGHVS and CDR2 FNYEAQ. The length of the CDR3 is 13 residues. The V gene end was trimmed by 8 bases and the J gene end by 6 bases; junction bases not matched to a gene: 6. This CDR3 reads CASADQGAGELFF. CDR3 coding DNA: TGTGCCAGCGCCGATCAGGGGGCCGGGGAGCTGTTTTTT.

The V call is TRBV29-1, the J call TRBJ2-1; 7 bases map to TRBD1. J was trimmed by 15 bases and V by 6 bases; bases with no gene match: 14. The CDR3 length is 12 residues. CDR1 is SQVTM, CDR2 ANQGSEA, per germline. The CDR3 bases are TGCAGCGTGCCGTTGCCCGACAGGGTAGGGTTCTTC. Translating it yields CSVPLPDRVGFF.

This chain links TRBV10-3 with TRBJ1-1; D is unresolved. Germline CDR1 and CDR2: ENHRY and SYGVKD. V gave up 2 bases and J gave up 3 bases, with 4 bases separating them. The CDR3 runs 12 residues. The CDR3 bases are TGTGCCATCAGTGAGAGGGACACTGAAGCTTTCTTT. Its translation is CAISERDTEAFF.

The rearrangement uses TRBV9 and TRBJ2-3; maybe TRBD2 (5 bases). The CDR3 has 14 residues. V shed 0 bases and J shed 6 bases, with 11 bases lying between them. Per germline, CDR1 SGDLS and CDR2 YYNGEE. DNA for the CDR3: TGTGCCAGCAGCGTAGCTGGTACGGGGGATACGCAGTATTTT. Translation: CASSVAGTGDTQYF.

The chain is built from TRBV20-1 and TRBJ2-1; the D is unclear. The CDR3 extends over 10 amino acids. From germline, CDR1 is DFQATT and CDR2 SNEGSKA (reference sequence). With 4 bases removed from V and 5 bases from J, the gap between germline ends came to 3 bases. The CDR3 region is CSAIDNEQFF. Written as DNA, the CDR3 is TGCAGTGCTATAGACAATGAGCAGTTCTTC.

The V and J genes are TRBV19 and TRBJ1-5; no definite D call. The germline gives CDR1 LNHDA, CDR2 SQIVND (reference sequence). V lost 3 bases and J lost 2, with 5 bases in between. The CDR3 is made up of 13 amino acids. The CDR3 DNA is TGTGCCAGTAGTATTAGTGGCAATCAGCCCCAGCATTTT. Amino acids: CASSISGNQPQHF.

The sample holds one count of this clone. The CDR3 spells CATLRDRANYGYTF. Here the CDR3 DNA reads TGTGCCACCCTCCGGGACAGGGCCAACTATGGCTACACCTTC. The chain employs TRBV6-5 and TRBJ1-2, with TRBD1 matching over 9 bases. Germline-derived CDR1 and CDR2 are MNHEY and SVGAGI. J gave up 2 bases and V 10 bases, and 8 bases lay outside the gene matches. CDR3 length: 14 residues.

The chain links TRBV6-5 to TRBJ2-1, with no clear D. CDR1 MNHEY and CDR2 SVGAGI come from the germline V gene. Trimming removed 0 bases from V and 8 bases from J, with 8 bases in between. This CDR3 spans 13 amino acids. CDR3 nucleotides: TGTGCCAGCAGTTACTCTTATGGAGATGAGCAGTTCTTC. Translated: CASSYSYGDEQFF.

V gene TRBV12-5 combines with J gene TRBJ2-5; 8 positions match TRBD2. This CDR3 region has 13 residues. Unmatched junction bases numbered 6, after V lost 7 bases and J lost 5 bases. Germline CDR1 LGHNT, CDR2 FRNRAP. As DNA, the CDR3 is TGTGCTAGTGCATTAGCGGGAAGTGAGACCCAGTACTTC. Protein: CASALAGSETQYF.